Presented here are 14 T cell receptor beta chains from one specimen sequenced in a study of T cells in Graves' hyperthyroidism and ophthalmopathy. Researchers took RNA transcripts and amplified the TCR beta CDR3 regions from them. First-round RT-PCR of the TCR CDR3 relied on the HTBI primer set. From the multiplex PCR reads, TCRdb called clonotypes with MiXCR, one entry per CDR3 protein. The sample shows around 350,000 distinct CDR3 sequences, approximately 20% of them seen only once. Sequenced material: blood. These receptors came from a woman under 30 with Graves' hyperthyroidism.

This clonotype was counted at least ten times. The chain has TRBV5-1 and TRBJ2-2, with D uncertain. Germline V CDR1 and CDR2: SGHRS, YFSETQ. This CDR3 comprises 14 residues. Trimming left V 0 bases short and J 7 bases short, with 10 bases between. The CDR3 spells CASSLGQDVGELFF. CDR3 DNA sequence: TGCGCCAGCAGCTTGGGGCAGGACGTCGGGGAGCTGTTTTTT.

This clonotype was counted many times. This rearrangement joins TRBV12-3 or TRBV12-4 to TRBJ1-6; the match to TRBD1 covers 8 bases. The CDR3 covers 17 residues. J gave up 2 bases and V 6 bases, and 9 bases lay outside the gene matches. CDR3: CASRVGQGNAYNSPLHF. The CDR3 DNA reads as TGTGCCAGCAGAGTCGGACAGGGTAATGCCTATAATTCACCCCTCCACTTT.

With regard to this clonotype: A much larger clone lies one base from this, so it may be a read error. Lacking the conserved final phenylalanine or tryptophan, this CDR3 likely reflects a read error. The rearrangement uses TRBV2 and TRBJ2-7; possible D gene TRBD2, 5 bases. Trimming took off 7 bases at V and 4 bases at J, with 14 bases between the two ends. The CDR3 totals 13 residues. Germline CDR1 SNHLY, CDR2 FYNNEI. In nucleotides, the CDR3 is TGTGCCAGCACCGATGCCGGGATTTACGAGCAGTACTAC. Translating it yields CASTDAGIYEQYY.

At least ten counts were recorded for this clonotype. The chain uses TRBV18 and TRBJ1-2, with 11 bases identical to TRBD1. CDR3 size: 15 residues. Germline V gene data show CDR1 as KGHSH and CDR2 as LQKENI. Trimming removed 5 bases from V and 4 bases from J; junction bases left unmatched: 6. CDR3 DNA sequence: TGTGCCAGCTCAACTCGGACAGGGGGCCCCTATGGCTACACCTTC. Translation: CASSTRTGGPYGYTF. Together with reference TRBV18 and TRBJ1-2, the CDR3 gives the full variable domain: NAGVMQNPRHLVRRRGQEARLRCSPMKGHSHVYWYRQLPEEGLKFMVYLQKENIIDESGMPKERFSAEFPKEGPSILRIQQVVRGDSAAYFCASSTRTGGPYGYTFGSGTRLTVV.

V gene TRBV6-1 combines with J gene TRBJ2-5, with D uncertain. The CDR3 covers 13 residues. The V end was cut by 6 bases, the J end by 6 bases, with 14 bases between. The germline gives CDR1 MNHNS, CDR2 SASEGT. CDR3 loop: CASSNDELQTQYF. In DNA form, the CDR3 reads TGTGCCAGCAGCAACGATGAACTACAGACCCAGTACTTC.

This clonotype has at least ten counts. The J gene is TRBJ1-1, the V gene TRBV20-1; D possibly corresponds to TRBD1 (6 bases). CDR1 and CDR2 from the germline V gene are DFQATT and SNEGSKA (reference sequence). Trimming stripped 6 bases from V and 0 bases from J, with 17 bases between. The CDR3 is made up of 15 amino acids. The CDR3 DNA is TGCAGTGCCCCATCAATGGGGGGCATGAACACTGAAGCTTTCTTT. Its protein is CSAPSMGGMNTEAFF.

This clonotype was observed a handful of times. The chain recombines TRBV20-1 with TRBJ2-7; D is perhaps TRBD1 (5 bases). Germline lookup yields CDR1 DFQATT and CDR2 SNEGSKA (reference sequence). Trimming removed 2 bases at V and 4 bases at J, with 12 bases between. The CDR3 covers 13 residues. The CDR3 sequence is CSARRPRVYEQYF. The DNA for the CDR3 is TGCAGTGCTAGAAGGCCCAGGGTTTACGAGCAGTACTTC.

This clonotype was found many times. V and J are TRBV5-4 and TRBJ2-5, with 12 bases fitting TRBD1. The trim removed 2 bases at V and 7 bases at J, leaving 3 bases unmatched. Germline CDR1 and CDR2: SGHNT and YYREEE (reference sequence). CDR3 length: 14 amino acids. CDR3 DNA sequence: TGTGCCAGCAGCTTCCAGGGACAGGGGGCGACCCAGTACTTC. Translated, it gives CASSFQGQGATQYF.

This clonotype was recorded many times. The chain combines TRBV5-6 with TRBJ2-7, with D uncertain. CDR3 size: 11 residues. V was shortened by 4 bases and J by 6 bases, with 8 bases between the two germline ends. The germline V gene encodes CDR1 SGHDT and CDR2 YYEEEE. The CDR3 sequence is CASSITREQYF. In DNA form, the CDR3 reads TGTGCCAGCAGCATCACTCGCGAGCAGTACTTC.

With respect to this clonotype: A much larger clone differs from this one at a single base, so this may be a read error. The chain uses TRBV20-1 and TRBJ1-1; 9 bases map to TRBD1. The CDR3 runs to 16 residues. Germline loops: CDR1 DFQATT, CDR2 SNEGSKA (reference sequence). The CDR3, as DNA: TGCAGTGCTCGAGGACAGGGGTCTCCCCTCGGGACTGAAGCTTGCTTT. This translates into CSARGQGSPLGTEACF.

This clonotype was seen at least ten times. The V gene is TRBV29-1, the J gene TRBJ1-2, with D perhaps matching TRBD1 (5 bases). The CDR3 consists of 13 residues. The germline V gene encodes CDR1 SQVTM and CDR2 ANQGSEA. Trimming took 3 bases from V and 0 from J, leaving 8 bases between them. Here the CDR3 DNA reads TGCAGCGTTGACAGGGCTCCTAACTATGGCTACACCTTC. It translates to CSVDRAPNYGYTF.

This clonotype was seen ten or more times. This rearrangement joins TRBV6-1 to TRBJ1-1; 7 bases match TRBD1. V was clipped by 7 bases and J by 8 bases; unmatched bases: 4. The CDR3 has 11 amino acids. Looked up from germline, CDR1 is MNHNS and CDR2 is SASEGT. The CDR3 DNA reads TGTGCCAGCATCTTGGACAGGGAAGCTTTCTTT. As protein: CASILDREAFF.

This clonotype was found many times. The chain employs TRBV16 and TRBJ1-5; unclear D gene. Deletions cut 2 bases from V and 0 bases from J, with 11 bases between. The CDR3 is 16 amino acids. Germline CDR1 is KGHSY and CDR2 is FQNENV. The CDR3 region has the DNA TGTGCCAGCAGCCAAGGTTTGGGTCTTAGCAATCAGCCCCAGCATTTT. This encodes CASSQGLGLSNQPQHF.

This clonotype was counted many times. The chain links TRBV24-1 to TRBJ1-1; weak D call: TRBD1 (5 bases). Germline V gene sequence: CDR1 KGHDR, CDR2 SFDVKD. With 2 bases removed from V and 3 bases from J, the gap between germline ends came to 6 bases. The CDR3 is made up of 13 amino acids. The CDR3 reads CATSDWGDTEAFF. The CDR3 DNA reads as TGTGCCACCAGTGATTGGGGGGACACTGAAGCTTTCTTT.